The clone carrying this T cell receptor (beta chain) came up a few times. Its specificity is unknown. This specimen belongs to a study of T cells in Graves' hyperthyroidism and ophthalmopathy. Study conclusions and caveats: From stable hyperthyroidism, ophthalmopathy was set apart by a 13 V-J model.

Stability of Graves' hyperthyroidism was defined as absent ophthalmopathy progression within 18 months. The CDR3 runs to 19 residues. V shed 0 bases and J 7 bases; nucleotides not matched to a gene: 10. Germline values: CDR1 LGHNA, CDR2 YNFKEQ. Template material for amplifying TCR beta CDR3 regions consisted of RNA transcripts. TCR CDR3 underwent first-round RT-PCR with the HTBI primer set. TCRdb analysed the multiplex PCR reads with MiXCR anew, one entry per CDR3 protein. The sample includes approximately 410,000 distinct CDR3 sequences, approximately 14% seen only once; the top ten take 5.3%. The rearrangement uses TRBV4-2 and TRBJ2-1, with 15 positions matching TRBD2. The source material was blood. The receptor was isolated from a woman younger than 35 with Graves' hyperthyroidism. CDR3 in amino acids: CASSQDLLRTSGRGNEQFF. The DNA of the CDR3 is TGTGCCAGCAGCCAAGATCTTTTGAGGACTAGCGGGAGGGGAAATGAGCAGTTCTTC.